The TCR beta chain described here comes from a study of shared clonotypes between healthy human individuals. Naive CD8 cells lacked CD45RO, underwent positive selection for CCR7 and left out terminally differentiated effector memory CD45RA+ cells. Germline V gene lookup returns CDR1 MNHNS and CDR2 SASEGT. Trimming removed 3 bases from V and 4 bases from J; junction bases left unmatched: 3. This CDR3 contains 15 residues. The assay was immunoSEQ multiplex PCR, and TCRdb's table has in-frame clones only and misses some. The table records millions of clones, over 85% of them present only once. The receptor was isolated from a man between 18 and 35 years old in good health. Sequencing was performed on naive CD8+ T cells sorted from blood. The chain employs TRBV6-1 and TRBJ1-5, with TRBD1 matching 10 bases. CDR3 in DNA: TGTGCCAGCAGTGAGGACAGGGGGTGGAATCAGCCCCAGCATTTT. Its translation: CASSEDRGWNQPQHF.